Presented here are 13 T cell receptor beta chains from one specimen sequenced in a study of OX40 agonist ivuxolimab in advanced cancers. Clones were read by immunoSEQ multiplex PCR, and TCRdb kept only the in-frame ones, dropping some. The data show more than 40,000 clones, roughly 89% seen once. The specimen was CD4+ or CD8+ T cells sorted from blood, collected in a trial of the OX40 agonist ivuxolimab. All receptors derive from an adult with an advanced solid tumor such as melanoma, head and neck, liver or kidney cancer.

The chain employs TRBV2 and TRBJ2-3; 7 bases match TRBD2. Germline V gives CDR1 SNHLY, CDR2 FYNNEI. Germline trimming cut 3 bases from V and 0 bases from J; bases unmatched to any gene: 12. The CDR3 spans 18 residues. In nucleotides, the CDR3 is TGTGCCAGCAGTGATGGGTTAGCGGGTACCGCTAGCACAGATACGCAGTATTTT. This gives the protein CASSDGLAGTASTDTQYF.

The chain combines TRBV13 with TRBJ2-5; no definite D call. Trimming took off 4 bases at V and 5 bases at J, with 14 bases between the two ends. There are 14 residues in the CDR3. Germline CDR1 reads PRHDT; CDR2 reads FYEKMQ (reference sequence). CDR3 sequence: CASSSPASRETQYF. The CDR3 region has the DNA TGTGCCAGCAGCTCCCCGGCCAGCCGGGAGACCCAGTACTTC.

This chain links TRBV2 with TRBJ2-3; D may be TRBD1 or TRBD2 (5 bases each). The CDR3 has 13 amino acids. CDR1 is SNHLY, CDR2 FYNNEI, per germline. Trimming shortened V by 9 bases and J by 4 bases, and 14 bases separated the two germline ends. The CDR3: CARRGGEADTQYF. The CDR3 DNA follows: TGTGCCAGACGTGGGGGAGAGGCAGATACGCAGTATTTT.

The J gene is TRBJ2-7, the V gene TRBV11-2; D tentatively reads TRBD1 or TRBD2 (5 bases each). CDR3 length equals 16 residues. The germline gives CDR1 SGHAT, CDR2 FQNNGV. V dropped 5 bases and J dropped 1 base, with 18 bases sitting between them. This CDR3 reads CASSLSPGPGSYEQYF. The CDR3 nucleotides are TGTGCCAGCAGCCTTAGCCCGGGACCGGGATCCTACGAGCAGTACTTC.

The sample holds a few counts of this clone. J is TRBJ2-3 and V is TRBV29-1; D tentatively reads TRBD1 or TRBD2 (5 bases each). Trimming removed 3 bases at V and 4 bases at J, with 11 bases between. The CDR3 consists of 13 residues. CDR1 is SQVTM and CDR2 is ANQGSEA in the germline V gene. The CDR3 coding sequence is TGCAGCGTTGAGAGGGGCGGAGCAGATACGCAGTATTTT. As protein: CSVERGGADTQYF.

The chain carries TRBV6-5 and TRBJ2-7, with D perhaps matching TRBD2 (6 bases). The CDR3 contains 13 residues. Trimming left V 0 bases short and J 6 bases short, with 9 bases between. The germline gives CDR1 MNHEY, CDR2 SVGAGI. The CDR3 DNA reads as TGTGCCAGCAGTTACTCTTGGGGAGGCGAGCAGTACTTC. It is translated as CASSYSWGGEQYF.

CDR3 residues: CASSPGLANYEQYF. The CDR3, as DNA: TGTGCCAGCAGCCCGGGACTAGCCAACTACGAGCAGTACTTC. The rearrangement uses TRBV5-4 and TRBJ2-7, with 9 nucleotides matching TRBD2. The V segment lost 4 bases and the J segment 3 bases; nucleotides outside the gene matches: 5. Looked up from germline, CDR1 is SGHNT and CDR2 is YYREEE (reference sequence). This CDR3 is 14 amino acids long.

The chain uses TRBV7-9 and TRBJ1-5; a possible D gene is TRBD1 (5 bases). The CDR3 is 14 residues long. Between the trimmed V and J ends, which lost 4 bases and 3 bases, there was a span of 10 bases. In germline, CDR1 is SEHNR, CDR2 FQNEAQ (reference sequence). The CDR3 sequence: CASSYQGPNQPQHF. CDR3 nucleotide sequence: TGTGCCAGCAGCTACCAGGGACCCAATCAGCCCCAGCATTTT.

This chain joins TRBV5-4 and TRBJ1-1, with D unresolved. V dropped 5 bases and J dropped 0 bases, with 8 bases sitting between them. There are 13 residues in the CDR3. Germline-derived CDR1 and CDR2 are SGHNT and YYREEE (reference sequence). The DNA for the CDR3 is TGTGCCAGCAGTTCAAGATTGAACACTGAAGCTTTCTTT. Its translation: CASSSRLNTEAFF.

This chain joins TRBV9 and TRBJ2-3; 8 nucleotides line up with TRBD2. This CDR3 has 14 amino acids. J lost 2 bases, V lost 6 bases, and 5 bases had no gene match. Per the germline V gene, CDR1 is SGDLS and CDR2 is YYNGEE. The CDR3 is CASNSGAFTDTQYF. The CDR3 DNA is TGTGCCAGCAATAGCGGGGCGTTCACAGATACGCAGTATTTT.

The gene calls are TRBV4-1 and TRBJ2-7; D unresolved. The germline V and J ends were trimmed by 6 bases and 4 bases, with 13 bases remaining between them. The CDR3 length is 13 residues. Germline V gives CDR1 MGHRA, CDR2 YSYEKL. The CDR3: CASSQLDEYEQYF. CDR3 bases: TGCGCCAGCAGTCAACTCGACGAATACGAGCAGTACTTC.

The CDR3 nucleotides read TGTGCCAGCAGTGAGCGGGGAAATAGCAATCAGCCCCAGCATTTT. Encoded protein: CASSERGNSNQPQHF. The V call is TRBV6-1, the J call TRBJ1-5, with D hard to call. Germline V CDR1 and CDR2: MNHNS, SASEGT. The V end lost 3 bases, the J end lost 0 bases, and 9 bases lay between the germline ends. There are 15 residues in the CDR3.

V and J are TRBV4-3 and TRBJ2-3; 12 bases align to TRBD2. The CDR3 has 18 amino acids. J lost 1 base, V lost 0 bases, and 5 bases had no gene match. Germline loops: CDR1 LGHNA, CDR2 YSLEER. This CDR3 reads CASSQDPLAGGGTDTQYF. CDR3 bases: TGCGCCAGCAGCCAAGATCCGCTAGCGGGAGGGGGCACAGATACGCAGTATTTT.